A selection of T cell receptor beta chains follows, all from one sample in a study of T cell responses to AZD1222 COVID-19 vaccine. Clones were sequenced by immunoSEQ multiplex PCR, and TCRdb holds only the in-frame ones, with some missing. Seen here are 140,000 or so clones, more than 75% observed once, and the top ten hold more than 3%. Sequencing was performed on peripheral blood, taken 28 days after the second AZD1222 dose. Source of these receptors: an adult who received the AZD1222 COVID-19 vaccine. The CDR3 runs from the conserved cysteine through the conserved F or W. A D gene is named only where the DNA matches it firmly. Size is omitted from some rows. Given values are once, few, many or a class for expanded clones.

abundance,d_gene,v_gene,j_gene,len,CDR3aa,CDR3nt
-,-,TRBV10-3,TRBJ1-1,15,CAISESELVDTEAFF,TGTGCCATCAGTGAGTCAGAGCTCGTGGACACTGAAGCTTTCTTT
-,-,TRBV20-1,TRBJ2-7,11,CSAREGSEQYF,TGCAGTGCTAGAGAGGGCTCCGAGCAGTACTTC
-,-,TRBV4-1,TRBJ2-6,14,CASSGGSGANVLTF,TGCGCCAGCAGCGGCGGTTCTGGGGCCAACGTCCTGACTTTC
-,-,TRBV6-1,TRBJ1-4,15,CASSEGNRPNEKLFF,TGTGCCAGCAGTGAAGGTAACAGGCCTAATGAAAAACTGTTTTTT
once,-,TRBV30,TRBJ1-4,11,CAWSLVDKLFF,TGTGCCTGGAGTCTGGTAGATAAACTGTTTTTT
-,-,TRBV2,TRBJ1-3,14,CASKTDSSGNTIYF,TGTGCCAGCAAGACGGACAGCTCTGGAAACACCATATATTTT
-,-,TRBV3-1/TRBV3-2,TRBJ1-5,12,CASSQADQPQHF,TGTGCCAGCAGCCAAGCTGACCAGCCCCAGCATTTT
few,-,TRBV24-1,TRBJ2-3,16,CATSDFVGGNIDTQYF,TGTGCCACCAGTGATTTCGTAGGGGGGAATATAGATACGCAGTATTTT
-,-,TRBV5-6,TRBJ2-7,17,CASSPTGWGRELYEQYF,TGTGCCAGCAGCCCCACGGGTTGGGGCAGGGAACTCTACGAGCAGTACTTC
-,-,TRBV4-1,TRBJ1-2,14,CASSQGLDRYGYTF,TGCGCCAGCAGCCAAGGTCTGGATCGCTATGGCTACACCTTC
-,-,TRBV6-5,TRBJ1-1,11,CASIFYTEAFF,TGTGCCAGCATCTTCTACACTGAAGCTTTCTTT
-,-,TRBV30,TRBJ1-1,13,CASGSAGNTEAFF,TGTGCCTCTGGATCGGCGGGGAACACTGAAGCTTTCTTT
-,-,TRBV19,TRBJ2-7,13,CASSSAISYEQYF,TGTGCCAGTAGTAGCGCGATCTCCTACGAGCAGTACTTC
-,-,TRBV6-5,TRBJ2-2,12,CASSKSTGELFF,TGTGCCAGCAGTAAGAGCACCGGGGAGCTGTTTTTT
-,-,TRBV28,TRBJ2-3,12,CASSHITDTQYF,TGTGCCAGCAGTCATATCACAGATACGCAGTATTTT
-,TRBD1,TRBV10-3,TRBJ2-7,17,CAISELPKTGTNYEQYF,TGTGCCATCAGTGAGTTACCAAAGACAGGGACCAACTACGAGCAGTACTTC
-,-,TRBV6-6,TRBJ1-5,14,CASRLRRDGQPQHF,TGTGCCAGCAGACTAAGGAGGGATGGCCAGCCCCAGCATTTT
once,TRBD2,TRBV6-2/TRBV6-3,TRBJ2-5,15,CASSYGRGGKETQYF,TGTGCCAGCAGTTACGGGCGGGGGGGCAAAGAGACCCAGTACTTC
-,-,TRBV28,TRBJ2-7,12,CASKAAQGEQYF,TGTGCCAGCAAGGCAGCACAAGGGGAGCAGTACTTC
-,-,TRBV6-5,TRBJ2-7,14,CASRAYDRQYEQYF,TGTGCCAGCAGGGCTTATGACAGGCAGTACGAGCAGTACTTC
-,-,TRBV24-1,TRBJ1-1,14,CATSRGPPGTEAFF,TGTGCCACCAGCAGGGGACCACCGGGGACTGAAGCTTTCTTT
-,TRBD2,TRBV27,TRBJ2-5,14,CATRSGRVGETQYF,TGTGCCACCCGAAGCGGGAGAGTTGGGGAGACCCAGTACTTC
-,-,TRBV6-5,TRBJ2-1,14,CASTGGSSYNEQFF,TGTGCCAGCACAGGCGGTAGCTCCTACAATGAGCAGTTCTTC